Listed below are T cell receptor beta chains from one sample, sequenced in a study of PD-1 blockade in classical Hodgkin lymphoma. TCRdb keeps only in-frame clones here, not all; method: immunoSEQ multiplex PCR. Among some 93,000 clones, about 91% were seen once, and the ten largest hold around 11%. The source material was peripheral blood mononuclear cells (PBMCs), sampled before the second cycle of nivolumab. The receptors were sampled from a human donor with classical Hodgkin lymphoma. Both conserved end residues are part of each CDR3. A D gene is named only where the DNA matches it firmly. Not every row has a clone size; where given, it reads once, few, many or a size class.

clone size	J gene	D gene	V gene	CDR3 DNA	CDR3 protein
-	TRBJ2-7	TRBD1	TRBV2	TGTGCCAGCTTCCCCATAGCGGGACAGGGGCCATACGAGCAGTACTTC	CASFPIAGQGPYEQYF
-	TRBJ2-7	TRBD1	TRBV7-9	TGTGCCAGCGGCAACCCCGGACAGGATGGTCTCGAGCAGTACTTC	CASGNPGQDGLEQYF
-	TRBJ1-6	-	TRBV7-8	TGTGCCAGCAGCTTAAGAGAGGGGGGATTAGGGAATTCACCCCTCCACTTT	CASSLREGGLGNSPLHF
once	TRBJ2-2	-	TRBV18	TGTGCCAGCTCACCGAGGCGTGGCGGGGAAAGGAACACCGGGGAGCTGTTTTTT	CASSPRRGGERNTGELFF
-	TRBJ2-1	TRBD2	TRBV29-1	TGCAGCGTTTTCGGGGGGTCATTCTACAATGAGCAGTTCTTC	CSVFGGSFYNEQFF
-	TRBJ2-2	TRBD1	TRBV28	TGTGCCAGCACCCCGAGGACAGGGGTGAACACCGGGGAGCTGTTTTTT	CASTPRTGVNTGELFF
-	TRBJ1-1	-	TRBV5-1	TGCGCCAGCAGCTTGGGAGACAGGAACACTGAAGCTTTCTTT	CASSLGDRNTEAFF
-	TRBJ2-3	TRBD2	TRBV28	TGTGCCAGCAGTCTAGCGGGGTCAGATACGCAGTATTTT	CASSLAGSDTQYF
-	TRBJ1-1	-	TRBV25-1	TGTGCCAGCAGTGAATCCGGGGGCACTGAAGCTTTCTTT	CASSESGGTEAFF
few	TRBJ1-6	TRBD1	TRBV6-5	TGTGCCAGCCGACAGGGAGGTTCACCCCTCCACTTT	CASRQGGSPLHF
-	TRBJ1-1	-	TRBV6-5	TGTGCCAGCAGTTACTCGTTCTACGGCCAGAACACTGAAGCTTTCTTT	CASSYSFYGQNTEAFF
-	TRBJ1-1	-	TRBV7-9	TGTGCCAGCAGCTTAGGGGGGTCCGCCGAATTGCACACTGAAGCTTTCTTT	CASSLGGSAELHTEAFF
-	TRBJ2-7	-	TRBV5-6	TGTGCCAGCAGCTTACCGGACAGCCACGAGCAGTACTTC	CASSLPDSHEQYF
-	TRBJ2-7	-	TRBV15	TGTGCCACCAGCAGAGATTCGTCGACAGGCTCCTACGAGCAGTACTTC	CATSRDSSTGSYEQYF
-	TRBJ1-6	-	TRBV6-1	TGTGCCAGCAGTGTCACGGGCTATAATTCACCCCTCCACTTT	CASSVTGYNSPLHF
-	TRBJ2-7	-	TRBV5-4	TGTGCCAGCAGCTTCTCAACGGGAGTAACCTACGAGCAGTACTTC	CASSFSTGVTYEQYF
-	TRBJ2-6	-	TRBV7-6	TGTGCCAGCAGCGCGGGACCGGGCAACTCTGGGGCCAACGTCCTGACTTTC	CASSAGPGNSGANVLTF
-	TRBJ1-6	-	TRBV28	TGTGCCAGCAGTTTAAGATATACCTGGGCCTATAATTCACCCCTCCACTTT	CASSLRYTWAYNSPLHF
few	TRBJ1-6	-	TRBV6-1	TGTGCCAGCAGTGCCGAGGGGTGGTGGTATTCACCCCTCCACTTT	CASSAEGWWYSPLHF
-	TRBJ2-7	-	TRBV9	TGTGCCAGCAGCGTAGCGGCATTAGGCTACGAGCAGTACTTC	CASSVAALGYEQYF
-	TRBJ2-2	-	TRBV7-3	TGTGCCAGCAGCTTAGCCAGAGCCACCGGGGAGCTGTTTTTT	CASSLARATGELFF
-	TRBJ2-7	TRBD2	TRBV28	TGTGCCAGCAGTCCTAGCGGAGTCTACGAGCAGTACTTC	CASSPSGVYEQYF
-	TRBJ1-5	-	TRBV19	TGTGCCAGTAGTATAGGGCTCCGGTTAGGTCAGCCCCAGCATTTT	CASSIGLRLGQPQHF
-	TRBJ2-7	-	TRBV12-2	TGTGCAAGTCGCTTGGTAGCGGGGCAGTACTTC	CASRLVAGQYF
-	TRBJ2-5	-	TRBV6-1	TGTGCCAGCAGTGAATTGACGGCGCAGTACTTC	CASSELTAQYF
-	TRBJ2-6	TRBD2	TRBV9	TGTGCCAGCAGCGTAGAGGCTAGCGGGAGGACGGGGGCCAACGTCCTGACTTTC	CASSVEASGRTGANVLTF
few	TRBJ1-1	-	TRBV10-3	TGTGCCATCACCCCAACAGGGTTCTCTGAAGCTTTCTTT	CAITPTGFSEAFF
-	TRBJ2-3	-	TRBV5-6	TGTGCCAGCAGCTCTGAGTCGTGGTCGGATACGCAGTATTTT	CASSSESWSDTQYF
-	TRBJ2-2	-	TRBV7-3	TGTGCCAGCAGCCCCCCCATGACCGGGGAGCTGTTTTTT	CASSPPMTGELFF
-	TRBJ2-1	-	TRBV2	TGTGCCAGCAGTGGAGAAAATGAGCAGTTCTTC	CASSGENEQFF
-	TRBJ1-2	TRBD1	TRBV5-1	TGCGCCAGCAGCCTGCGGACAGGAGCTAACTATGGCTACACCTTC	CASSLRTGANYGYTF
-	TRBJ1-5	-	TRBV19	TGTGCCAGCACGACCGGGTGGGCAGGCGGCAGGCCCCAGCATTTT	CASTTGWAGGRPQHF
-	TRBJ1-6	-	TRBV2	TGTGCCAGCAGCGCCCAACGACGGAGCTATAATTCACCCCTCCACTTT	CASSAQRRSYNSPLHF
-	TRBJ1-4	-	TRBV18	TGTGCCAGCTCACCAATAACGGTACAGGGCGGTGAAAAACTGTTTTTT	CASSPITVQGGEKLFF
-	TRBJ2-3	TRBD1	TRBV6-5	TGTGCCAGCAGCCCGGGACAGGGCGGCACAGATACGCAGTATTTT	CASSPGQGGTDTQYF
once	TRBJ2-1	-	TRBV6-5	TGTGCCAGCACCCTCGGGGCTAGAAAGTTCTTC	CASTLGARKFF
once	TRBJ2-2	TRBD2	TRBV27	TGTGCCAGCAGTCCTAGCGGGAGGGCCACCGGGGAGCTGTTTTTT	CASSPSGRATGELFF
once	TRBJ1-5	-	TRBV30	TGTGCCTGGAGGACAAGGGATAGCAATCAGCCCCAGCATTTT	CAWRTRDSNQPQHF
-	TRBJ2-5	TRBD1	TRBV2	TGTGCCAGCAGACCGGGACAGGGGTACGTTGAGACCCAGTACTTC	CASRPGQGYVETQYF
once	TRBJ1-2	TRBD1	TRBV7-9	TGTGCCAGCAGCTTCTTCGGGACAGGAAACTATGGCTACACCTTC	CASSFFGTGNYGYTF
-	TRBJ2-2	-	TRBV6-5	TGTGCCAGCACCGGACAAAACACCGGGGAGCTGTTTTTT	CASTGQNTGELFF
few	TRBJ1-1	-	TRBV11-2	TGTGCCAGCAGCCAGAGGCGAACGACCACTGAAGCTTTCTTT	CASSQRRTTTEAFF
-	TRBJ1-5	-	TRBV18	TGTGCCAGCTCACCAATCCAGTTATCGACCGGGCAGCCCCAGCATTTT	CASSPIQLSTGQPQHF
-	TRBJ2-3	-	TRBV7-8	TGTGCCAGCAGCTTAGGGTCTAGCCGCACAGATACGCAGTATTTT	CASSLGSSRTDTQYF
-	TRBJ1-4	-	TRBV18	TGTGCCAGCTCACCCCTATCCGGAACTAATGAAAAACTGTTTTTT	CASSPLSGTNEKLFF
-	TRBJ1-2	TRBD1	TRBV19	TGTGCCAGCCGTCCGGGACAGGGTTACTATGGCTACACCTTC	CASRPGQGYYGYTF
-	TRBJ2-7	TRBD1	TRBV27	TGTGCCAGCAGTCCTGCCGAGGGACAGGGGAGGCAAGTGAGGACCTACGAGCAGTACTTC	CASSPAEGQGRQVRTYEQYF
-	TRBJ2-3	TRBD2	TRBV5-1	TGCGCCAGCAGCAAGACTAGCGTCTCGAGGACGGATACGCAGTATTTT	CASSKTSVSRTDTQYF
-	TRBJ2-3	-	TRBV6-5	TGTGCCAGCACCAACAGGGGCACAGATACGCAGTATTTT	CASTNRGTDTQYF
once	TRBJ2-3	-	TRBV5-1	TGCGCCAGCAGCTACGGGACAAGCACAGATACGCAGTATTTT	CASSYGTSTDTQYF
-	TRBJ2-1	TRBD2	TRBV7-9	TGTGCCAGCAGAGTACTAGCGGGAGCCGGCTCCTACAATGAGCAGTTCTTC	CASRVLAGAGSYNEQFF
-	TRBJ2-4	TRBD1	TRBV10-1	TGCGCCAGCAGTGAGACAGGGGGAAGCCTTTCCAAAAACATTCAGTACTTC	CASSETGGSLSKNIQYF
-	TRBJ2-1	-	TRBV29-1	TGCAGCGTTGAAGTCCCGCTAGCGCTCGCCCTTAATGAGCAGTTCTTC	CSVEVPLALALNEQFF
-	TRBJ2-7	TRBD1	TRBV28	TGTGCCAGCAGTTCCCTGGGACAGGAGGCCTACGAGCAGTACTTC	CASSSLGQEAYEQYF
-	TRBJ1-1	-	TRBV11-2	TGTGCCAGCAGCTTAGAAGGGTGGGCCACTGAAGCTTTCTTT	CASSLEGWATEAFF
-	TRBJ2-7	TRBD2	TRBV29-1	TGCAGCGTTAAGCGGGGGAGCTCCTACGAGCAGTACTTC	CSVKRGSSYEQYF